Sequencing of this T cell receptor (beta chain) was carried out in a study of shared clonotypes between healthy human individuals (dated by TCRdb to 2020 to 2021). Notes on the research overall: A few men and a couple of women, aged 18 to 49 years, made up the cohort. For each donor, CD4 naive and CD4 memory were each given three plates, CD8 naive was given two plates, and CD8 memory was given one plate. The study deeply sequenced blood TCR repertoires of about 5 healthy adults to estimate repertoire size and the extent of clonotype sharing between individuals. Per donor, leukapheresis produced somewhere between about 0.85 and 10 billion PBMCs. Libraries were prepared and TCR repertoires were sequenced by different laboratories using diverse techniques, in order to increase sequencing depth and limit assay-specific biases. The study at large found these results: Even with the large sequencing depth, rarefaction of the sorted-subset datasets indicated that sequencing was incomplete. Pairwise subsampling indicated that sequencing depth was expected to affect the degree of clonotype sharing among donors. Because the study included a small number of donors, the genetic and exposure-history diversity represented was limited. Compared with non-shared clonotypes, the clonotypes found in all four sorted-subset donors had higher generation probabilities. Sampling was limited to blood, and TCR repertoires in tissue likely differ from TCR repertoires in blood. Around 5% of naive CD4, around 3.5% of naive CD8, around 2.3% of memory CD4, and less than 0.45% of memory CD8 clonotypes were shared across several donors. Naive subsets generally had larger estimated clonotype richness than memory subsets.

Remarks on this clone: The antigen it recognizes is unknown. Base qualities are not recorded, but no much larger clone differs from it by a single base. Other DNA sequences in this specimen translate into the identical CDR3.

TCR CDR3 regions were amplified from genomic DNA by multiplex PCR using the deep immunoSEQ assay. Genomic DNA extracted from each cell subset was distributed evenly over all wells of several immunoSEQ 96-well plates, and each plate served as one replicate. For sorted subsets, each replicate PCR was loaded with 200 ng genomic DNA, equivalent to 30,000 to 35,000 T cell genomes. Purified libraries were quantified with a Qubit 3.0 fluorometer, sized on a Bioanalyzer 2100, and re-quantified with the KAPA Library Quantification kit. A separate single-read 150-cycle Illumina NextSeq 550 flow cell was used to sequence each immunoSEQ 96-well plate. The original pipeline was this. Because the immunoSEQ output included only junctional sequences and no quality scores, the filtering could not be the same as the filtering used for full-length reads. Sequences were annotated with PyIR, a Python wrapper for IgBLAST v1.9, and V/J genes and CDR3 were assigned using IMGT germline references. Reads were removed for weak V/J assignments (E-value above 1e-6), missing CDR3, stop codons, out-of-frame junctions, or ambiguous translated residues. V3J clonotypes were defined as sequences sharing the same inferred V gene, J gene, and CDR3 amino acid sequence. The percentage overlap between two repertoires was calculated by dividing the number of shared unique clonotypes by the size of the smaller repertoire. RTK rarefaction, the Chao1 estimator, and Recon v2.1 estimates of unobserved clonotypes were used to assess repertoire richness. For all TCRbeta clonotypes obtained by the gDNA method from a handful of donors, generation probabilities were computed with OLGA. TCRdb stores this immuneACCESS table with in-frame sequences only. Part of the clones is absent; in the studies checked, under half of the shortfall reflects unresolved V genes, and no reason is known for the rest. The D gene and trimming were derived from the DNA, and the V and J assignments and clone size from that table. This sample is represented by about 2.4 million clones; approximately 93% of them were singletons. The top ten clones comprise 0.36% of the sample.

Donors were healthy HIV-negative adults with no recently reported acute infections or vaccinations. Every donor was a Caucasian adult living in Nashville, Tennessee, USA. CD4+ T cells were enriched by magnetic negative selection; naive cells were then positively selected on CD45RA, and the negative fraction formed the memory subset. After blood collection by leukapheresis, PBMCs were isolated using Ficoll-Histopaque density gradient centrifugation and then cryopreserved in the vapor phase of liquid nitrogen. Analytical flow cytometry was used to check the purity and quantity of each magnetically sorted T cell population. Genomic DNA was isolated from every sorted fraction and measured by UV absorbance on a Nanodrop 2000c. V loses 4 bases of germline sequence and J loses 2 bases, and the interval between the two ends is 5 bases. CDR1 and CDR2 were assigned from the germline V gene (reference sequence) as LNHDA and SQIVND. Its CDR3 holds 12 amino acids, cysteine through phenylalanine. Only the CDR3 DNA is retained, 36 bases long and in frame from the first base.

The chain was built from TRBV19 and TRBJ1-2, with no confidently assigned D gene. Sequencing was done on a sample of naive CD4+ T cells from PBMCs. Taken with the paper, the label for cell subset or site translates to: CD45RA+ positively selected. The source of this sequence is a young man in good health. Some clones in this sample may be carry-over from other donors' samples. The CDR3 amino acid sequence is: CASSRANYGYTF. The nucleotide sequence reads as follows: TGTGCCAGTAGTAGGGCAAACTATGGCTACACCTTC.